This T cell receptor beta chain was sequenced for a study of T-cell reconstitution after alpha-beta-depleted transplantation in children. Many counts were recorded for this clonotype. Its antigen is not known. As it was prepared, the TCRbeta library received unique molecular identifiers. TCRdb called the PCR reads again in MiXCR, with one record for every CDR3 protein. Among about 490,000 distinct CDR3 sequences, about 11% were seen once, and the ten largest hold 2%. Study results and caveats: Several hundred rapidly expanded clones from non-depleted graft cells reportedly supplied alpha-beta T cells about two months post-transplant.

This TCR derives from a child aged 2 to 10 with inherited bone marrow failure, due to receive a stem cell transplant. The sequencing used PBMCs, collected before TCRalphabeta/CD19-depleted stem cell transplant.

For the CDR3, the DNA is TGTGCCACCGGGGCGGAGAACACCGGGGAGCTGTTTTTT. The encoded protein is CATGAENTGELFF. V and J are TRBV15 and TRBJ2-2; maybe TRBD1 (5 bases). V was clipped by 8 bases and J by 1 base, with 8 bases between them. CDR1 is LNHNV, CDR2 YYDKDF, per germline (reference sequence). The CDR3 consists of 13 residues.